These T cell receptor beta chains were read from a single sample in a study of CD8+ T cells in alopecia areata. Generated by immunoSEQ multiplex PCR, the TCRdb table keeps only in-frame clones and is missing some. The sample contains 150,000 to 200,000 clones, under 80% of which appear only once. The material sequenced was CD4+ T cells sorted from blood, taken between weeks 49 and 50, from a patient treated with tofacitinib. The receptors originated from a human donor with alopecia areata. Each CDR3 is given with its conserved first and last residue. The order of the fields is D gene, J gene, clone size, V gene, CDR3 protein, CDR3 DNA. The D gene is left open where the match is weak. For some rows the clone size is stated as once, few or many, or as a class when expanded; others skip it.

d_gene: .
j_gene: TRBJ1-6
abundance: .
v_gene: TRBV4-3
CDR3aa: CASGWEGNSPLHF
CDR3nt: TGCGCCAGCGGCTGGGAGGGTAATTCACCCCTCCACTTT

d_gene: TRBD1
j_gene: TRBJ1-1
abundance: few
v_gene: TRBV2
CDR3aa: CASSIGTGRGTEAFF
CDR3nt: TGTGCCAGCAGTATTGGGACAGGGCGAGGAACTGAAGCTTTCTTT

d_gene: .
j_gene: TRBJ1-2
abundance: once
v_gene: TRBV12-5
CDR3aa: CASGNPEKRAYGYTF
CDR3nt: TGTGCTAGTGGAAACCCAGAGAAACGGGCCTATGGCTACACCTTC

d_gene: TRBD1
j_gene: TRBJ1-4
abundance: few
v_gene: TRBV5-1
CDR3aa: CASSWGDRDEKLFF
CDR3nt: TGCGCCAGCAGCTGGGGAGACAGGGACGAAAAACTGTTTTTT

d_gene: .
j_gene: TRBJ1-5
abundance: few
v_gene: TRBV23-1
CDR3aa: CASSGQGQKIFFQPQHF
CDR3nt: TGCGCCAGCAGCGGCCAAGGACAGAAAATTTTCTTTCAGCCCCAGCATTTT

d_gene: TRBD2
j_gene: TRBJ2-7
abundance: .
v_gene: TRBV5-1
CDR3aa: CASSPGLAGGYEQYF
CDR3nt: TGCGCCAGCAGCCCCGGACTAGCGGGGGGCTACGAGCAGTACTTC

d_gene: TRBD1
j_gene: TRBJ2-3
abundance: few
v_gene: TRBV6-6
CDR3aa: CASSWGTGGTDTQYF
CDR3nt: TGTGCCAGCAGCTGGGGGACAGGGGGCACAGATACGCAGTATTTT

d_gene: .
j_gene: TRBJ1-1
abundance: few
v_gene: TRBV20-1
CDR3aa: CRCDRQTEAFF
CDR3nt: TGCAGATGCGACAGGCAAACTGAAGCTTTCTTT

d_gene: TRBD1
j_gene: TRBJ1-1
abundance: .
v_gene: TRBV5-1
CDR3aa: CASTGTGDVEAFF
CDR3nt: TGCGCCAGCACCGGGACAGGTGATGTTGAAGCTTTCTTT

d_gene: .
j_gene: TRBJ2-3
abundance: .
v_gene: TRBV29-1
CDR3aa: CSVEGVSHTDTQYF
CDR3nt: TGCAGCGTTGAAGGCGTCTCTCACACAGATACGCAGTATTTT

d_gene: .
j_gene: TRBJ1-6
abundance: .
v_gene: TRBV15
CDR3aa: CATSIRSNNSPLHF
CDR3nt: TGTGCCACCAGCATCAGAAGCAATAATTCACCCCTCCACTTT

d_gene: .
j_gene: TRBJ2-3
abundance: .
v_gene: TRBV11-3
CDR3aa: CASSLEGDTQYF
CDR3nt: TGTGCCAGCAGCTTAGAGGGAGATACGCAGTATTTT

d_gene: TRBD2
j_gene: TRBJ2-4
abundance: .
v_gene: TRBV30
CDR3aa: CAWSVPTSGPKNIQYF
CDR3nt: TGTGCCTGGAGTGTACCTACTAGCGGGCCGAAAAACATTCAGTACTTC

d_gene: TRBD1
j_gene: TRBJ2-3
abundance: few
v_gene: TRBV29-1
CDR3aa: CSAGTGVTDTQYF
CDR3nt: TGCAGCGCAGGGACAGGGGTTACAGATACGCAGTATTTT

d_gene: .
j_gene: TRBJ2-2
abundance: once
v_gene: TRBV29-1
CDR3aa: CSVELRNTGELFF
CDR3nt: TGCAGCGTTGAATTAAGGAACACCGGGGAGCTGTTTTTT

d_gene: TRBD1
j_gene: TRBJ2-3
abundance: .
v_gene: TRBV19
CDR3aa: CASSKRQGTRDTQYF
CDR3nt: TGTGCCAGTAGTAAACGACAGGGGACAAGGGATACGCAGTATTTT

d_gene: .
j_gene: TRBJ2-5
abundance: once
v_gene: TRBV18
CDR3aa: CASSPGETQYF
CDR3nt: TGTGCCAGCTCACCGGGGGAGACCCAGTACTTC

d_gene: .
j_gene: TRBJ2-2
abundance: few
v_gene: TRBV30
CDR3aa: CAWSVQVNWELFF
CDR3nt: TGTGCCTGGAGTGTACAAGTGAATTGGGAGCTGTTTTTT

d_gene: .
j_gene: TRBJ1-2
abundance: many
v_gene: TRBV11-1
CDR3aa: CASSPWAETGGYTF
CDR3nt: TGTGCCAGCAGCCCGTGGGCCGAAACGGGTGGCTACACCTTC

d_gene: TRBD2
j_gene: TRBJ2-1
abundance: .
v_gene: TRBV4-3
CDR3aa: CASSQVQDSGGANEQFF
CDR3nt: TGCGCCAGCAGCCAAGTACAGGACAGCGGGGGGGCGAATGAGCAGTTCTTC

d_gene: .
j_gene: TRBJ2-3
abundance: .
v_gene: TRBV29-1
CDR3aa: CSGEGGGGDTQYF
CDR3nt: TGCAGCGGTGAGGGCGGAGGGGGAGATACGCAGTATTTT

d_gene: TRBD2
j_gene: TRBJ2-1
abundance: .
v_gene: TRBV2
CDR3aa: CASSERLAGGGNEQFF
CDR3nt: TGTGCCAGCAGTGAACGCCTAGCGGGAGGCGGTAATGAGCAGTTCTTC

d_gene: .
j_gene: TRBJ2-3
abundance: few
v_gene: TRBV4-2
CDR3aa: CASSRLEGGSTDTQYF
CDR3nt: TGTGCCAGCAGCCGACTAGAGGGGGGCTCCACAGATACGCAGTATTTT

d_gene: .
j_gene: TRBJ2-7
abundance: .
v_gene: TRBV7-2
CDR3aa: CASSLYGGAYEQYF
CDR3nt: TGTGCCAGCAGCTTATACGGGGGAGCCTACGAGCAGTACTTC

d_gene: TRBD1
j_gene: TRBJ1-2
abundance: .
v_gene: TRBV28
CDR3aa: CASKVDRGYGYTF
CDR3nt: TGTGCCAGCAAGGTAGACAGGGGGTATGGCTACACCTTC

d_gene: .
j_gene: TRBJ2-3
abundance: few
v_gene: TRBV7-2
CDR3aa: CASSFPRSTDTQYF
CDR3nt: TGTGCCAGCAGCTTCCCTAGATCGACAGATACGCAGTATTTT